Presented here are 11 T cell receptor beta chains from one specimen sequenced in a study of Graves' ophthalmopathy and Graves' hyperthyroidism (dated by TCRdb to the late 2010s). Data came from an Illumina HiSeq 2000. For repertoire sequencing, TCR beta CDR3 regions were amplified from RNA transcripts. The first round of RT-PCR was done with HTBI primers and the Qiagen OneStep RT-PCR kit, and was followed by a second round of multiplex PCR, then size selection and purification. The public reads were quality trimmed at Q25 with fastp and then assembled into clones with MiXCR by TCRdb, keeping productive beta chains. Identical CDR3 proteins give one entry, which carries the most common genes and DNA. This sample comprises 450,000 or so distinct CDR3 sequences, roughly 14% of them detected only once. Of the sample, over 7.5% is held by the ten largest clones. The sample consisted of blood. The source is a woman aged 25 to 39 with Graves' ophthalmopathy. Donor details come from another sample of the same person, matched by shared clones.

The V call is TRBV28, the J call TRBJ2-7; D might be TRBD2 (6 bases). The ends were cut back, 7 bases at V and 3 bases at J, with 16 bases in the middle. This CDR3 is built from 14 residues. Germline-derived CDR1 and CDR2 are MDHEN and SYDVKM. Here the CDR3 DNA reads TGTGCCAGCACCCTGAGGAGGGAGAACTACGAGCAGTACTTC. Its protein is CASTLRRENYEQYF.

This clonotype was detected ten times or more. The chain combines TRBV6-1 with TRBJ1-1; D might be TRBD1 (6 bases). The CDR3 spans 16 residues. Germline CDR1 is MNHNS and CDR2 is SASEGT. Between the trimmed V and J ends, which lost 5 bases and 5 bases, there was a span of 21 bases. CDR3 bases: TGTGCCAGCAGTCAACCCCCCCCGGGGGCAGGAACTGAAGCTTTCTTT. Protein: CASSQPPPGAGTEAFF.

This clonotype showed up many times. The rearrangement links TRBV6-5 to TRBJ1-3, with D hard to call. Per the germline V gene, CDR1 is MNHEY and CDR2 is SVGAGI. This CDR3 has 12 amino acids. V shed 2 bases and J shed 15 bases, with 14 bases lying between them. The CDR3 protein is CASSYVEDLGYF. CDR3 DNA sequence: TGTGCCAGCAGTTACGTCGAGGATCTCGGATATTTT.

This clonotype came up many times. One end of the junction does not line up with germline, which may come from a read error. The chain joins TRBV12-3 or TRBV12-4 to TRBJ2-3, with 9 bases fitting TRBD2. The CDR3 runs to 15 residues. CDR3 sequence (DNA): TGTGCCAGCAGCTTAGCGGGGGCTAGCACAGATACGCAGTATTTT. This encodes CASSLAGASTDTQYF.

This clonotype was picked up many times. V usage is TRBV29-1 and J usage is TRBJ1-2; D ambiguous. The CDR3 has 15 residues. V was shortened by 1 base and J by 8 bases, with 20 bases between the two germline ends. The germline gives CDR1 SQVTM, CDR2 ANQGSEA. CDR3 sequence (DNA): TGCAGCGTTGAAGTGAACCGGGCAAGTAATGAGGGCTACACCTTC. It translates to CSVEVNRASNEGYTF.

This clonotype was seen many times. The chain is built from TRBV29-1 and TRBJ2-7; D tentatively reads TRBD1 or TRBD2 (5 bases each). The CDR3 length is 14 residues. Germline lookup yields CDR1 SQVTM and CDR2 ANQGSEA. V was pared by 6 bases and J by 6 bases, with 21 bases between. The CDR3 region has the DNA TGCAGCGTCGTCAGGCGGGCTCCTGGGGGCGAGCAGTACTTC. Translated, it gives CSVVRRAPGGEQYF.

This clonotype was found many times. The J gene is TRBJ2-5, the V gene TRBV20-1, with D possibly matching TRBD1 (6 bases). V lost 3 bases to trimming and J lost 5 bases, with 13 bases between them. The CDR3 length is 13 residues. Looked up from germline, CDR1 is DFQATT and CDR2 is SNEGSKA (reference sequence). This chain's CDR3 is CSASRTAGETQYF. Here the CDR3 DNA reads TGCAGTGCTAGTCGGACAGCCGGGGAGACCCAGTACTTC.

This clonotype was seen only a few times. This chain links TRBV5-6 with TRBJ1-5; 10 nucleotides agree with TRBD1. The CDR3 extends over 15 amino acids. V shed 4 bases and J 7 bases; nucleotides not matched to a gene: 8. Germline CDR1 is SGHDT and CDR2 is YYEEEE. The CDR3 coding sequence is TGTGCCAGCAGCGGGACGACAGGGGGCGACCAGCCCCAGCATTTT. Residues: CASSGTTGGDQPQHF. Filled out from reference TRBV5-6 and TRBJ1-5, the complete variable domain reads DAGVTQSPTHLIKTRGQQVTLRCSPKSGHDTVSWYQQALGQGPQFIFQYYEEEERQRGNFPDRFSGHQFPNYSSELNVNALLLGDSALYLCASSGTTGGDQPQHFGDGTRLSIL.

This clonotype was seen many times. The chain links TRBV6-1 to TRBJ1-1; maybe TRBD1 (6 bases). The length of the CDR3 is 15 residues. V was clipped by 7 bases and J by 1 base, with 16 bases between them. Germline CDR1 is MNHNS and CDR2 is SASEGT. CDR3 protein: CASTKGGAPNTEAFF. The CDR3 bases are TGTGCCAGCACCAAAGGGGGGGCCCCGAACACTGAAGCTTTCTTT.

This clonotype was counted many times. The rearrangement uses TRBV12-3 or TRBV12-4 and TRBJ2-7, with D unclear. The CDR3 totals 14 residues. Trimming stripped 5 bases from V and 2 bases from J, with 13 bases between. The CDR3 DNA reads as TGTGCCAGCAGTCCTAGAGGTGTCGCCTACGAGCAGTACTTC. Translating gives CASSPRGVAYEQYF.

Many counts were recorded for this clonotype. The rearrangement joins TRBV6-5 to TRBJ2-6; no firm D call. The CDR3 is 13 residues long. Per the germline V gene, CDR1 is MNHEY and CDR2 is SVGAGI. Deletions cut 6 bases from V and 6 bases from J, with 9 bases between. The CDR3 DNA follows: TGTGCCAGCAGGGTAGAACCGGCCAACGTCCTGACTTTC. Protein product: CASRVEPANVLTF.